The text below deals with one T cell receptor (beta chain). What it binds is unknown. These data come from a study of post-analysis software for immune sequencing data. Study-level information: Recorded disease courses covered relapsing-remitting, secondary progressive and progressive-relapsing multiple sclerosis. Some patients had no subtype annotation.

General study results and limits: Normalized Chao1 diversity in multiple sclerosis patients fell significantly below that of controls. Included in a set of about 5 TRBV segments more frequent in patients than controls were TRBV5-6, TRBV5-1 and TRBV20-1. Strong co-clustering by F measure was seen for same-batch samples.

V was pared by 2 bases and J by 2 bases, with 14 bases between. CDR1 and CDR2 (germline): DFQATT, SNEGSKA (reference sequence). This CDR3 is built from 15 residues. cDNA libraries for TCR beta contained unique molecular identifiers. Roughly 510,000 cDNA molecules were recovered from an input of roughly 0.95 to 11 million T cells. TCRdb fed the PCR reads into MiXCR, producing one record per CDR3 protein. Altogether 700,000 to 800,000 distinct CDR3 sequences are present, roughly 29% being singletons, with the ten largest covering around 0.56%. Specimen: blood. The chain has TRBV20-1 and TRBJ2-3; maybe TRBD2 (6 bases). The sequence derives from a girl aged 10 to 17 with multiple sclerosis. Written as DNA, the CDR3 is TGCAGTGCTAGATCTTTAGCGGCTCTCACAGATACGCAGTATTTT. The encoded protein is CSARSLAALTDTQYF.